This T cell receptor beta chain is from a study of neurological immune-mediated disorders. Study results and limitations: According to phylogenetic grouping, one related-CDR3 cluster, a possible signature, contained the repertoires of 18 of 34 multiple sclerosis patients.

TCRdb re-called the 5' RACE reads with MiXCR, one entry per CDR3 protein. The repertoire consists of 50,000 or so distinct CDR3 sequences, with about 3.4% occurring once and the leading ten covering 6% to 8.5%. The length of the CDR3 is 16 residues. Trimming cost V 5 bases and J 7 bases; bases outside gene matches: 16. Germline values: CDR1 SEHNR, CDR2 FQNEAQ (reference sequence). This clonotype was found many times. Its specificity is not known. The clonotype comes from a woman aged 55 to 70 with multiple sclerosis. The V and J genes are TRBV7-9 and TRBJ1-2, with 7 bases aligning to TRBD1. The sample taken for sequencing was PBMCs. The CDR3 sequence: CASSRSDRSLGSGYTF. DNA of the CDR3: TGTGCCAGCAGCCGTTCGGACAGGTCACTTGGGAGTGGCTACACCTTC.